The T cell receptor (beta chain) described here comes from a study of shared clonotypes between healthy human individuals (dated by TCRdb to between 2020 and 2021). Looking at the study overall: A few men and two women, aged 18 to 49 years, made up the cohort. Between about 0.9 and 10 billion PBMCs per donor were obtained by leukapheresis. To increase sequencing depth and limit assay-specific biases, different laboratories used diverse techniques to prepare libraries and sequence TCR repertoires. For each donor, CD4 naive and CD4 memory were each run on three plates, CD8 naive on two plates, and CD8 memory on one plate. The study deeply sequenced blood TCR repertoires of about 5 healthy adults to estimate repertoire size and the extent of clonotype sharing between individuals. What the work shows at the level of the full study, not this receptor alone: Estimated clonotype richness was generally larger for naive than for memory subsets. Pairwise subsampling indicated that sequencing depth was expected to affect the degree of clonotype sharing among donors. Rarefaction of sorted-subset datasets indicated incomplete sequencing despite the large sequencing depth. Sharing across several donors was observed for around 5% of naive CD4, about 3.2% of naive CD8, roughly 2.3% of memory CD4, and around 0.4% of memory CD8 clonotypes. Compared with non-shared clonotypes, the clonotypes found in all four sorted-subset donors had higher generation probabilities. Sampling was restricted to blood, and TCR repertoires in tissues likely differ from the TCR repertoires found in blood. Because the study included only a small number of donors, the genetic and exposure-history diversity represented was limited.

For the CD8 naive samples, CD45RO-negative cells were positively selected for CCR7, yielding a CD45RA+CCR7+ population from which TemRA cells were excluded. Donors were healthy HIV-negative adults with no recently reported acute infections or vaccinations. All donors were Caucasian adults living in Nashville, Tennessee, USA. Blood was obtained by leukapheresis, after which PBMCs were separated by Ficoll-Histopaque density gradient centrifugation and cryopreserved in liquid nitrogen vapor phase. Purity and quantity of every magnetically sorted T cell population were checked by analytical flow cytometry. Genomic DNA was isolated from each sorted fraction and quantified by UV absorbance on a Nanodrop 2000c. Trimming costs V 4 bases and J 0 bases, and their ends lie 17 bases apart. Taken from cysteine to phenylalanine, the CDR3 has 17 residues. Only the CDR3 part of the read is kept: 51 bases, read in frame from the first base. CDR1 and CDR2 were assigned from the germline V gene as LGHNA and YNFKEQ.

Using the deep immunoSEQ assay, TCR CDR3 regions were amplified from genomic DNA by multiplex PCR. Genomic DNA extracted from each cell subset was distributed evenly over all wells of several immunoSEQ 96-well plates, and each plate served as one replicate. For sorted subsets, approximately 200 ng of genomic DNA, equivalent to around 29,000 T cell genomes, went into each replicate PCR. Purified libraries were measured with a Qubit 3.0 fluorometer, size-checked on a Bioanalyzer 2100, and measured again with the KAPA Library Quantification kit. Every immunoSEQ 96-well plate was sequenced on a separate single-read 150-cycle Illumina NextSeq 550 flow cell. In the original analysis: Because the immunoSEQ output held only junctional sequences and lacked quality scores, the filtering could not match the filtering applied to full-length reads. To assign V/J genes and CDR3, sequences were annotated against IMGT germline references using PyIR, a Python wrapper for IgBLAST v1.9. Reads were filtered out if the reads had weak V/J assignments (E-value above 1e-6), no CDR3, stop codons, out-of-frame junctions, or ambiguous translated residues. V3J clonotypes were defined as sequences sharing the same inferred V gene, J gene, and CDR3 amino acid sequence. To compute the percentage overlap between repertoires, the number of shared unique clonotypes was divided by the size of the smaller repertoire. Richness of each repertoire was evaluated using RTK rarefaction, the Chao1 estimator, and Recon v2.1 estimates of unobserved clonotypes. For all TCRbeta clonotypes obtained by the gDNA method from a few donors, generation probabilities were computed with OLGA. Imported from immuneACCESS, the table was reduced by TCRdb to in-frame sequences with V and J called. These copies leave out some clones; in studies compared against another copy, an unresolved V gene accounts for under half, and the cause of the remainder is not known. From that table come the V and J calls and clone size; the DNA was used to work out D and trimming. Counted in this sample were about 590,000 clones; roughly 95% of them appeared once. The ten most abundant clones make up 0.11% of the sample.

Concerning this clone itself: No cognate antigen has been identified for it. It has no much larger one-base neighbor in the sample; base qualities were not kept.

What was sequenced was naive CD8+ T cells sorted from blood. The cell subset or site tag for this specimen amounts to: CD45RA+CCR7+. This clonotype was obtained from a woman in her twenties or thirties in good health. The chain couples TRBV4-2 to TRBJ2-3; there is no confident call for the D gene. CDR3 reads: CASSPPGGESSTDTQYF. The bases are TGTGCCAGCAGCCCCCCAGGTGGCGAATCTAGCACAGATACGCAGTATTTT.